The 21 T cell receptor beta chains below all came from one sample that was sequenced in a study of shared clonotypes between healthy human individuals. Only in-frame clones appear in the TCRdb table, and some are missing; sequencing was by immunoSEQ multiplex PCR. The sample has roughly 850,000 clones, 90% to 98% seen once. Naive CD8 cells lacked CD45RO and underwent positive selection for CCR7, leaving out terminally differentiated effector memory CD45RA+ cells. Input material: naive CD8+ T cells sorted from blood. The receptors shown here come from a man in his thirties or forties in good health.

The chain uses TRBV9 and TRBJ1-1, with TRBD1 as a possible D gene (6 bases). CDR3 length equals 14 residues. Germline V gene lookup returns CDR1 SGDLS and CDR2 YYNGEE. V lost 3 bases to trimming and J lost 5 bases, with 14 bases between them. The CDR3 DNA reads as TGTGCCAGCAGCGCACAGGGCCCCTGGACTGAAGCTTTCTTT. Its protein product is CASSAQGPWTEAFF. Full variable domain (rest looked up from reference TRBV9 and TRBJ1-1): DSGVTQTPKHLITATGQRVTLRCSPRSGDLSVYWYQQSLDQGLQFLIQYYNGEERAKGNILERFSAQQFPDLHSELNLSSLELGDSALYFCASSAQGPWTEAFFGQGTRLTVV.

The chain uses TRBV6-1 and TRBJ2-7; weak D call: TRBD1 (5 bases). Trimming took off 10 bases at V and 2 bases at J, with 15 bases between the two ends. Looked up from germline, CDR1 is MNHNS and CDR2 is SASEGT. There are 13 residues in the CDR3. CDR3 in DNA: TGTGCCAATGGAGCCCAGGACACCTACGAGCAGTACTTC. Protein: CANGAQDTYEQYF.

The rearrangement uses TRBV6-5 and TRBJ2-7, with D unclear. The germline V gene has CDR1 MNHEY and CDR2 SVGAGI. The CDR3 runs to 13 residues. Trimming cost V 2 bases and J 5 bases, with 10 bases left between them. This chain's CDR3 is CASSYRTGHEQYF. CDR3 DNA: TGTGCCAGCAGTTACCGGACCGGCCACGAGCAGTACTTC.

The V call is TRBV29-1, the J call TRBJ2-1; D is perhaps TRBD1 (6 bases). The ends were cut back, 5 bases at V and 10 bases at J, with 18 bases in the middle. In germline, CDR1 is SQVTM, CDR2 ANQGSEA. The CDR3 runs 13 residues. CDR3 nucleotide sequence: TGCAGCGTTATAGGGGGACAAACTTTGGAGCAGTTCTTC. Its protein product is CSVIGGQTLEQFF.

The CDR3 protein is CASRSDRGNYGYTF. Here the CDR3 DNA reads TGTGCCAGTAGATCGGACAGGGGTAACTATGGCTACACCTTC. This chain links TRBV19 with TRBJ1-2; 9 positions match TRBD1. The germline CDR1 and CDR2 sequences are LNHDA and SQIVND (reference sequence). Trimming removed 6 bases from V and 1 base from J; junction bases left unmatched: 3. The CDR3 length is 14 residues.

The CDR3 nucleotides are TGTGCCAGCAGTCGCCCGGGGGGGGACAGCTACGAGCAGTACTTC. Protein sequence: CASSRPGGDSYEQYF. The gene calls are TRBV6-5 and TRBJ2-7, with D possibly TRBD2 on 8 matching bases. Trimming left V 5 bases short and J 3 bases short, with 17 bases between. The CDR3 sequence is 15 residues long. The V gene's germline CDR1 is MNHEY and CDR2 SVGAGI.

This sequence joins TRBV9 and TRBJ2-3, with 11 bases that match TRBD2. The V and J ends lost 4 bases and 0 bases, in that order; junction bases with no gene match: 4. The CDR3 length is 16 residues. The germline V gene encodes CDR1 SGDLS and CDR2 YYNGEE. CDR3 coding DNA: TGTGCCAGCAGCACTAGACTAGCGGGAAGCACAGATACGCAGTATTTT. Protein product: CASSTRLAGSTDTQYF.

This chain links TRBV7-7 with TRBJ2-1; TRBD2 matches at 7 bases. Germline V gene sequence: CDR1 SSHAT, CDR2 FNYEAQ (reference sequence). There are 15 residues in the CDR3. V was pared by 1 base and J by 7 bases, with 7 bases of the junction left unmatched. CDR3 amino acids: CASSLGAGARNEQFF. For the CDR3, the DNA is TGTGCCAGCAGCTTAGGGGCGGGAGCGAGAAATGAGCAGTTCTTC.

The chain links TRBV27 to TRBJ2-1; TRBD2 might be the D (6 bases). This CDR3 is built from 14 residues. Germline V lookup: CDR1 MNHEY, CDR2 SMNVEV (reference sequence). V was pared by 4 bases and J by 5 bases, with 12 bases between. The CDR3 loop reads CASSSPGLNNEQFF. DNA for the CDR3: TGTGCCAGCAGTTCACCGGGACTCAACAATGAGCAGTTCTTC.

This chain uses TRBV11-2 with TRBJ2-6, with 7 bases lining up with TRBD1. The CDR3 has 15 amino acids. The germline CDR1 and CDR2 sequences are SGHAT and FQNNGV. J was trimmed by 4 bases and V by 5 bases; bases with no gene match: 5. The CDR3: CASSPTGAGANVLTF. The CDR3 region has the DNA TGTGCCAGCAGCCCTACAGGGGCCGGGGCCAACGTCCTGACTTTC. Complete variable domain (other parts from reference TRBV11-2 and TRBJ2-6): EAGVAQSPRYKIIEKRQSVAFWCNPISGHATLYWYQQILGQGPKLLIQFQNNGVVDDSQLPKDRFSAERLKGVDSTLKIQPAKLEDSAVYLCASSPTGAGANVLTFGAGSRLTVL.

This clone was detected only once. The rearrangement uses TRBV4-3 and TRBJ2-1; 7 bases agree with TRBD2. CDR1 LGHNA and CDR2 YSLEER come from the germline V gene. This CDR3 spans 21 amino acids. V lost 0 bases, J lost 2 bases, and 19 bases stayed unmatched. The DNA of the CDR3 is TGCGCCAGCAGCCAAGATACTGTGTGGGAGGGCCCGGAGAGCCCCTACAATGAGCAGTTCTTC. As protein: CASSQDTVWEGPESPYNEQFF.

The V and J genes are TRBV27 and TRBJ2-1; 8 bases match TRBD1. Germline CDR1 reads MNHEY; CDR2 reads SMNVEV (reference sequence). This CDR3 region has 14 residues. V lost 7 bases and J lost 6; bases outside the gene matches: 8. CDR3 coding DNA: TGTGCCAGCAAGACAGGGGCCGGTCCCAATGAGCAGTTCTTC. Translating gives CASKTGAGPNEQFF.

The chain joins TRBV28 to TRBJ2-5; D gene unclear. CDR1 MDHEN and CDR2 SYDVKM come from the germline V gene. V lost 3 bases and J lost 7, with 18 bases in between. This CDR3 region has 15 residues. The chain's CDR3 is CASSFPRTDRLTQYF. The CDR3 nucleotides read TGTGCCAGCAGTTTCCCTAGGACGGATAGGCTGACCCAGTACTTC.

This sequence joins TRBV19 and TRBJ2-7; D is possibly TRBD1 (5 bases). Germline loops: CDR1 LNHDA, CDR2 SQIVND (reference sequence). V lost 7 bases and J lost 6, with 19 bases in between. The CDR3 has 14 amino acids. The CDR3 spells CASTMTGATGEQYF. In nucleotides, the CDR3 is TGTGCCAGTACCATGACTGGGGCCACTGGCGAGCAGTACTTC.

The rearrangement joins TRBV5-1 to TRBJ2-3, with D possibly being TRBD1 (6 bases). Germline lookup yields CDR1 SGHRS and CDR2 YFSETQ. The V end was cut by 1 base, the J end by 4 bases, with 22 bases between. The CDR3 has 18 amino acids. CDR3 DNA: TGCGCCAGCAGCTTGTGGGCCGTCAGGGACAAAACTCCAGATACGCAGTATTTT. As protein: CASSLWAVRDKTPDTQYF.

About this clone itself: This sample includes further DNA sequences coding for the same CDR3. This chain links TRBV9 with TRBJ2-1; the D is unclear. V dropped 0 bases and J dropped 7 bases, with 8 bases sitting between them. The CDR3 length is 13 residues. Germline V gives CDR1 SGDLS, CDR2 YYNGEE. The DNA of the CDR3 is TGTGCCAGCAGCGTAGGAGGAGTGAATGAGCAGTTCTTC. As protein: CASSVGGVNEQFF.

About this clone: Different DNA sequences within this sample yield the same CDR3. This chain links TRBV29-1 with TRBJ2-7; possibly TRBD2 for D (5 bases). The CDR3 extends over 12 amino acids. The germline gives CDR1 SQVTM, CDR2 ANQGSEA. The ends were cut back, 4 bases at V and 0 bases at J, with 7 bases in the middle. The CDR3 loop reads CSVAGSSYEQYF. CDR3 bases: TGCAGCGTTGCGGGAAGCTCCTACGAGCAGTACTTC.

The genes are TRBV29-1 and TRBJ2-1, with 9 bases fitting TRBD2. There are 13 residues in the CDR3. In germline, CDR1 is SQVTM, CDR2 ANQGSEA. Trimming removed 7 bases from V and 4 bases from J; junction bases left unmatched: 5. CDR3 region: CSAGLANYNEQFF. The CDR3, as DNA: TGCAGCGCCGGACTAGCGAATTACAATGAGCAGTTCTTC.

This chain joins TRBV9 and TRBJ1-2; D unclear. From germline, CDR1 is SGDLS and CDR2 YYNGEE. The CDR3 extends over 12 amino acids. V shed 4 bases and J shed 8 bases, with 12 bases lying between them. The CDR3 DNA reads as TGTGCCAGCAGCACAAGGGCCAGGGGCTACACCTTC. The encoded protein is CASSTRARGYTF. The whole variable domain, filled in from reference TRBV9 and TRBJ1-2, reads DSGVTQTPKHLITATGQRVTLRCSPRSGDLSVYWYQQSLDQGLQFLIQYYNGEERAKGNILERFSAQQFPDLHSELNLSSLELGDSALYFCASSTRARGYTFGSGTRLTVV.

On this clone: The sample has other DNA sequences that encode this CDR3 too. The rearrangement uses TRBV29-1 and TRBJ2-6; D gene uncertain. The ends were cut back, 0 bases at V and 2 bases at J, with 5 bases in the middle. This CDR3 contains 14 residues. Germline values: CDR1 SQVTM, CDR2 ANQGSEA. The CDR3 DNA follows: TGCAGCGTTGAAGACCTTACTGGGGCCAACGTCCTGACTTTC. This translates into CSVEDLTGANVLTF.

The gene calls are TRBV7-9 and TRBJ1-3; the D is unclear. V was trimmed by 6 bases and J by 0 bases, leaving 6 bases between them. The length of the CDR3 is 13 residues. Germline V CDR1 and CDR2: SEHNR, FQNEAQ (reference sequence). This CDR3 is CASRQDSGNTIYF. Here the CDR3 DNA reads TGTGCCAGCAGGCAGGACTCTGGAAACACCATATATTTT.